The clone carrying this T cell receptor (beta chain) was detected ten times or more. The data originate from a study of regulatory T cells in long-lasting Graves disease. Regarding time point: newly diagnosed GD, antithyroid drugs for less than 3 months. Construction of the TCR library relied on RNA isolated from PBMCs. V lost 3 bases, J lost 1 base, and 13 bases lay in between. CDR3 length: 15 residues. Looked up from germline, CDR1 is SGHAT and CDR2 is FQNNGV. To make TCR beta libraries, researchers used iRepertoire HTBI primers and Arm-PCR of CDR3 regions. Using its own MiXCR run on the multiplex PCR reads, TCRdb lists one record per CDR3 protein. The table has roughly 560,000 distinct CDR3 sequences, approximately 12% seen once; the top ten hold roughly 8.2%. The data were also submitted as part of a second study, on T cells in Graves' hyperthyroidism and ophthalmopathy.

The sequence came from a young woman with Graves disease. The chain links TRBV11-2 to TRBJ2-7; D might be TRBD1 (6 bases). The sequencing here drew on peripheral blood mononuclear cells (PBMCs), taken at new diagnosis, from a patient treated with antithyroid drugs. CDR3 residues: CASSFGDIGSYEQYF. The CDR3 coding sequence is TGTGCCAGCAGCTTTGGGGACATCGGATCCTACGAGCAGTACTTC.